Listed here are 14 T cell receptor beta chains from one sample, sequenced in a study of cytomegalovirus exposure and HLA in healthy donors (dated 2017 in TCRdb). Library method: the immunoSEQ multiplex PCR assay. For the multiplex PCR, a mixture combining 60 forward primers for TCR Vbeta segments and 13 reverse primers for TCR Jbeta segments was used. Imported from immuneACCESS, the table was reduced by TCRdb to in-frame sequences with V and J called. These copies leave out some clones; in studies compared against another copy, an unresolved V gene accounts for under half, and the cause of the remainder is not known. For this sample there are 160,000 or so clones; roughly 79% appear just once. Jointly, the top ten make up roughly 4.5% of the sample. The sequenced sample was PBMCs. Source of these receptors: a woman aged 18-29 years in good health and CMV-seropositive.

The chain combines TRBV9 with TRBJ1-2; 7 bases are a match to TRBD1. The CDR3 has 14 residues. CDR1 and CDR2 from the germline V gene are SGDLS and YYNGEE. Unmatched junction bases numbered 7, after V lost 2 bases and J lost 6 bases. The CDR3 reads CASSVPGTADGYTF. The CDR3 coding sequence is TGTGCCAGCAGCGTCCCCGGGACAGCGGATGGCTACACCTTC.

The chain uses TRBV28 and TRBJ2-7; 7 bases line up with TRBD2. The CDR3 covers 15 residues. V was pared by 4 bases and J by 1 base, with 7 bases of the junction left unmatched. The V gene's germline CDR1 is MDHEN and CDR2 SYDVKM. The CDR3 DNA is TGTGCCAGCAGTTCGGGGGGTCCAGAATCCTACGAGCAGTACTTC. It encodes CASSSGGPESYEQYF.

This chain uses TRBV4-2 with TRBJ1-1, with 8 bases identical to TRBD1. Trimming at V came to 2 bases and at J to 12 bases, leaving 11 bases not matched to a gene. Germline CDR1 reads LGHNA; CDR2 reads YNFKEQ. The CDR3 is made up of 14 amino acids. CDR3 protein: CASSQRTGSYGSFF. Here the CDR3 DNA reads TGTGCCAGCAGCCAACGGACAGGGTCATATGGTTCTTTCTTT.

This chain links TRBV6-1 with TRBJ2-3; D not certain. Germline V CDR1 and CDR2: MNHNS, SASEGT. The length of the CDR3 is 16 residues. V lost 1 base, J lost 2 bases, and 13 bases lay in between. DNA of the CDR3: TGTGCCAGCAGTGAAGAAATGGTGGCCCTCACAGATACGCAGTATTTT. Its translation is CASSEEMVALTDTQYF.

This clone was detected a few times. CDR3 sequence reads: CASSTRTSGNEQFF. The CDR3 bases are TGTGCCAGCAGTACCCGGACTAGCGGAAATGAGCAGTTCTTC. The V gene is TRBV6-1, the J gene TRBJ2-1, with TRBD2 matching 10 bases. Germline values: CDR1 MNHNS, CDR2 SASEGT. V dropped 5 bases and J dropped 7; count of bases not matched to a gene: 5. The CDR3 is made up of 14 amino acids.

This chain joins TRBV28 and TRBJ2-3; 11 nucleotides agree with TRBD2. CDR3 length: 15 residues. V was clipped by 6 bases and J by 6 bases; unmatched bases: 8. Per germline, CDR1 MDHEN and CDR2 SYDVKM. This chain's CDR3 is CASSLLAGGIDTQYF. The CDR3 DNA sequence: TGTGCCAGCAGCCTCCTAGCGGGGGGAATCGATACGCAGTATTTT. The variable domain in full, completed from reference TRBV28 and TRBJ2-3, reads DVKVTQSSRYLVKRTGEKVFLECVQDMDHENMFWYRQDPGLGLRLIYFSYDVKMKEKGDIPEGYSVSREKKERFSLILESASTNQTSMYLCASSLLAGGIDTQYFGPGTRLTVL.

The rearrangement uses TRBV7-2 and TRBJ1-2; D is undetermined. This CDR3 comprises 16 residues. CDR1 and CDR2 from the germline V gene are SGHTA and FQGNSA. V was pared by 2 bases and J by 2 bases, with 15 bases between. The CDR3 DNA is TGTGCCAGCAGCTTATTTGGGCCAGGCCTCAACTATGGCTACACCTTC. Protein product: CASSLFGPGLNYGYTF. The variable domain in full, completed from reference TRBV7-2 and TRBJ1-2, reads GAGVSQSPSNKVTEKGKDVELRCDPISGHTALYWYRQSLGQGLEFLIYFQGNSAPDKSGLPSDRFSAERTGGSVSTLTIQRTQQEDSAVYLCASSLFGPGLNYGYTFGSGTRLTVV.

This clone was seen a handful of times. The genes are TRBV19 and TRBJ1-2; the match to TRBD1 covers 10 bases. The trim removed 7 bases at V and 7 bases at J, leaving 9 bases unmatched. Germline CDR1 LNHDA, CDR2 SQIVND (reference sequence). CDR3 length: 14 residues. In DNA, the CDR3 is TGTGCCAGTACCACACCGGACAGGGGGACTGGCTACACCTTC. It encodes CASTTPDRGTGYTF.

V is TRBV7-9 and J is TRBJ2-7; D gene ambiguous. Germline lookup yields CDR1 SEHNR and CDR2 FQNEAQ (reference sequence). Deletions cut 5 bases from V and 1 base from J, with 12 bases between. CDR3 length: 14 residues. CDR3 protein: CASSQGQDSYEQYF. Written as DNA, the CDR3 is TGTGCCAGCAGCCAAGGTCAGGATTCCTACGAGCAGTACTTC. The complete variable domain, with remaining parts taken from reference TRBV7-9 and TRBJ2-7, reads DTGVSQNPRHKITKRGQNVTFRCDPISEHNRLYWYRQTLGQGPEFLTYFQNEAQLEKSRLLSDRFSAERPKGSFSTLEIQRTEQGDSAMYLCASSQGQDSYEQYFGPGTRLTVT.

V is TRBV19 and J is TRBJ1-1; tentative D call: TRBD1 (5 bases). Germline lookup yields CDR1 LNHDA and CDR2 SQIVND (reference sequence). V was shortened by 6 bases and J by 5 bases, with 19 bases between the two germline ends. The CDR3 runs 15 residues. CDR3 amino acids: CASRLPGTGDTEAFF. In DNA form, the CDR3 reads TGTGCCAGTAGGCTACCCGGGACTGGGGATACTGAAGCTTTCTTT. Full variable domain (remainder filled in from reference TRBV19 and TRBJ1-1): DGGITQSPKYLFRKEGQNVTLSCEQNLNHDAMYWYRQDPGQGLRLIYYSQIVNDFQKGDIAEGYSVSREKKESFPLTVTSAQKNPTAFYLCASRLPGTGDTEAFFGQGTRLTVV.

This rearrangement joins TRBV9 to TRBJ1-5; D is uncertain. The germline V and J ends were trimmed by 3 bases and 2 bases, with 12 bases remaining between them. CDR3 length: 15 amino acids. From germline, CDR1 is SGDLS and CDR2 YYNGEE. CDR3 in DNA: TGTGCCAGCAGCGGTGGAGCGTGGGGCAATCAGCCCCAGCATTTT. It is translated as CASSGGAWGNQPQHF.

This clone was counted only a few times. DNA for the CDR3: TGCGCCAGCAGCCAAGGGACAGGCCGGGGCTCGGGAAACACCATATATTTT. Translating it yields CASSQGTGRGSGNTIYF. The chain carries TRBV4-3 and TRBJ1-3, with 7 bases aligning to TRBD1. This CDR3 region has 17 residues. V was clipped by 1 base and J by 4 bases; unmatched bases: 10. Germline CDR1 is LGHNA and CDR2 is YSLEER.

About this clone itself: The same CDR3 arises from other DNA sequences in this sample as well. V usage is TRBV27 and J usage is TRBJ1-3; the D is unclear. V gave up 3 bases and J gave up 1 base, with 7 bases separating them. The CDR3 extends over 14 amino acids. CDR1 MNHEY and CDR2 SMNVEV come from the germline V gene (reference sequence). CDR3 coding DNA: TGTGCCAGCAGTTTTGGAGGATCTGGAAACACCATATATTTT. Its protein product is CASSFGGSGNTIYF.

This chain connects TRBV4-1 to TRBJ1-1; 8 bases align to TRBD1. This CDR3 contains 15 residues. Unmatched junction bases numbered 8, after V lost 2 bases and J lost 6 bases. Germline CDR1 MGHRA, CDR2 YSYEKL. The CDR3 DNA sequence: TGCGCCAGCAGCCAATTTTGGTCAGGGGGCTCTGAAGCTTTCTTT. The encoded protein is CASSQFWSGGSEAFF.